The rows below give T cell receptor beta chains drawn from one sample of a study of low-dose radiotherapy and immunotherapy resistance in tumors. TCRdb reanalysed the reads using MiXCR and keeps one entry per CDR3 protein. The repertoire holds roughly 95,000 distinct CDR3 sequences, with 20% to 25% as singletons. This specimen was PBMCs, taken after low-dose radiotherapy plus immunotherapy. Receptors were obtained from a female donor with ovarian cancer. The CDR3 runs from the conserved cysteine through the conserved F or W. The D gene is left open where the match is weak. Size tells how often a clone was seen (once, few, many) or the class of an expanded clone, and some rows leave it out.

v_gene: TRBV20-1; abundance: many; j_gene: TRBJ1-5; d_gene: TRBD1; CDR3nt: TGCAGTGCTAGGAGGGCGGGTTACAGGGGAGATCAGCCCCAGCATTTT; CDR3aa: CSARRAGYRGDQPQHF
v_gene: TRBV28; abundance: many; j_gene: TRBJ1-1; d_gene: .; CDR3nt: TGTGCCAGCAGTCCCCCGCCTGGGGGAGGTACTGAAGCTTTCTTT; CDR3aa: CASSPPPGGGTEAFF
v_gene: TRBV10-3; abundance: few; j_gene: TRBJ2-2; d_gene: TRBD1; CDR3nt: TGTGCCATCACCACGACAGGGCCCGGGGAGCTGTTTTTT; CDR3aa: CAITTTGPGELFF
v_gene: TRBV6-2/TRBV6-3; abundance: many; j_gene: TRBJ2-5; d_gene: .; CDR3nt: TGTGCCAGCAGTTACTCGTGGGGATACCAAGAGACCCAGTACTTC; CDR3aa: CASSYSWGYQETQYF
v_gene: TRBV12-3/TRBV12-4; abundance: many; j_gene: TRBJ1-5; d_gene: .; CDR3nt: TGTGCCAGCAGTTTAAATCGTGGCGCGCAGGGCCCCAATCAGCCCCAGCATTTT; CDR3aa: CASSLNRGAQGPNQPQHF
v_gene: TRBV5-1; abundance: .; j_gene: TRBJ2-6; d_gene: .; CDR3nt: TGCGCCAGCAGCTTGGGCGTCAGTAACTCTGGGGCCAACGTCCTGACTTTC; CDR3aa: CASSLGVSNSGANVLTF
v_gene: TRBV7-8; abundance: many; j_gene: TRBJ2-2; d_gene: .; CDR3nt: TGTGCCAGCAGCGCCCAACATGTGGTCGGGGAGCTGTTTTTT; CDR3aa: CASSAQHVVGELFF
v_gene: TRBV12-3/TRBV12-4; abundance: many; j_gene: TRBJ2-2; d_gene: .; CDR3nt: TGTGCCAGCAGTCCAGACAGCACCGGGGAGCTGTTTTTT; CDR3aa: CASSPDSTGELFF
v_gene: TRBV25-1; abundance: many; j_gene: TRBJ1-6; d_gene: TRBD1; CDR3nt: TGTGCCAGTGGACAGGGCATGGCACCCCTCCACTTT; CDR3aa: CASGQGMAPLHF
v_gene: TRBV20-1; abundance: many; j_gene: TRBJ1-5; d_gene: .; CDR3nt: TGCAGTGCTGGGGGCAAGGTTGGTCAGCCCCAGCATTTT; CDR3aa: CSAGGKVGQPQHF
v_gene: TRBV5-1; abundance: many; j_gene: TRBJ1-1; d_gene: TRBD1; CDR3nt: TGCGCCAGCAGCGCACAGGGGGAGGCCACTGAAGCTTTCTTT; CDR3aa: CASSAQGEATEAFF
v_gene: TRBV7-9; abundance: many; j_gene: TRBJ2-4; d_gene: .; CDR3nt: TGTGCCAGCAGCTCGCGATTGGAGGGGAAAAACATTCAGTACTTC; CDR3aa: CASSSRLEGKNIQYF
v_gene: TRBV4-1; abundance: .; j_gene: TRBJ2-2; d_gene: .; CDR3nt: TGCGCCAGCAGCCACCCCGGGACTCTACGCACCGGGGAGCTGTTTTTT; CDR3aa: CASSHPGTLRTGELFF
v_gene: TRBV28; abundance: medium-sized; j_gene: TRBJ2-7; d_gene: .; CDR3nt: TGTGCCAGCAGGGCTGGGGGGGAGCAGTACTTC; CDR3aa: CASRAGGEQYF
v_gene: TRBV7-9; abundance: many; j_gene: TRBJ2-5; d_gene: .; CDR3nt: TGTGCCAGCAGCCCCCCTAGGATACAAGAGACCCAGTACTTC; CDR3aa: CASSPPRIQETQYF
v_gene: TRBV10-3; abundance: many; j_gene: TRBJ1-2; d_gene: TRBD1; CDR3nt: TGTGCCATCTCTTACGGACAGGGGTATGGCTACACCTTC; CDR3aa: CAISYGQGYGYTF
v_gene: TRBV14; abundance: many; j_gene: TRBJ2-7; d_gene: .; CDR3nt: TGTGCCAGCAGCCAAGGGGCCCCCGGCGAGCAGTACTTC; CDR3aa: CASSQGAPGEQYF
v_gene: TRBV4-1; abundance: many; j_gene: TRBJ1-6; d_gene: TRBD1; CDR3nt: TGCGCCAGCAGCCAAGCCGAGACAGGGTTCTCACCCCTCCACTTT; CDR3aa: CASSQAETGFSPLHF
v_gene: TRBV29-1; abundance: many; j_gene: TRBJ1-5; d_gene: .; CDR3nt: TGCAGCGTCGGCGACACCAATAGCAATCAGCCCCAGCATTTT; CDR3aa: CSVGDTNSNQPQHF
v_gene: TRBV2; abundance: many; j_gene: TRBJ2-2; d_gene: .; CDR3nt: TGTGCCAGCAGCGGGGGACGAACGAACACCGGGGAGCTGTTTTTT; CDR3aa: CASSGGRTNTGELFF
v_gene: TRBV6-2/TRBV6-3; abundance: many; j_gene: TRBJ2-7; d_gene: .; CDR3nt: TGTGCCAGCACTAGCTACTACGAGCAGTACTTC; CDR3aa: CASTSYYEQYF
v_gene: TRBV7-2; abundance: many; j_gene: TRBJ2-3; d_gene: .; CDR3nt: TGTGCCAGCAGCCCACTACGACTCAGCACAGATACGCAGTATTTT; CDR3aa: CASSPLRLSTDTQYF
v_gene: TRBV12-3/TRBV12-4; abundance: many; j_gene: TRBJ2-7; d_gene: TRBD2; CDR3nt: TGTGCCAGCAGCCTGCGGCGGGGGGGCCGTCCCTACGAGCAGTACTTC; CDR3aa: CASSLRRGGRPYEQYF
v_gene: TRBV3-1; abundance: many; j_gene: TRBJ2-2; d_gene: .; CDR3nt: TGTGCCAGCAGCGAACGCGGGGCGGGAACCGGGGAGCTGTTTTTT; CDR3aa: CASSERGAGTGELFF
v_gene: TRBV19; abundance: many; j_gene: TRBJ2-1; d_gene: TRBD2; CDR3nt: TGTGCCAGTAGTATACAGGGACTAGCACCCGGAGAGCAGTTCTTC; CDR3aa: CASSIQGLAPGEQFF
v_gene: TRBV2; abundance: many; j_gene: TRBJ1-2; d_gene: TRBD1; CDR3nt: TGTGCCACCCCAGGAGACAGGGGTAACTATGGCTACACCTTC; CDR3aa: CATPGDRGNYGYTF
v_gene: TRBV7-2; abundance: many; j_gene: TRBJ2-3; d_gene: TRBD1; CDR3nt: TGTGCCAGCAGCCCCTACAGGGGAACAGATACGCAGTATTTT; CDR3aa: CASSPYRGTDTQYF
v_gene: TRBV5-1; abundance: many; j_gene: TRBJ2-5; d_gene: .; CDR3nt: TGCGCCAGCAGCACCGCAGGGAGCGGAGGAGAGACCCAGTACTTC; CDR3aa: CASSTAGSGGETQYF
v_gene: TRBV20-1; abundance: many; j_gene: TRBJ2-5; d_gene: TRBD2; CDR3nt: TGCAGTGCGGGCGGGGGGGCTGCCCAAGAGACCCAGTACTTC; CDR3aa: CSAGGGAAQETQYF
v_gene: TRBV29-1; abundance: .; j_gene: TRBJ2-1; d_gene: .; CDR3nt: TGCAGCGTTGAATGGACTCGGAATCTTTACTACAATGAGCAGTTCTTC; CDR3aa: CSVEWTRNLYYNEQFF
v_gene: TRBV20-1; abundance: many; j_gene: TRBJ2-3; d_gene: TRBD2; CDR3nt: TGCAGTGCTACCCGGCCTAGCGGGAAACGCACAGATACGCAGTATTTT; CDR3aa: CSATRPSGKRTDTQYF
v_gene: TRBV19; abundance: many; j_gene: TRBJ1-1; d_gene: .; CDR3nt: TGTGCCAGTAGGGATCCCGGGGGACTGAACACTGAAGCTTTCTTT; CDR3aa: CASRDPGGLNTEAFF
v_gene: TRBV4-2; abundance: many; j_gene: TRBJ2-1; d_gene: .; CDR3nt: TGTGCCAGCAGCCAAGACTACGGCCAGGGAGGCGATGAGCAGTTCTTC; CDR3aa: CASSQDYGQGGDEQFF
v_gene: TRBV5-6; abundance: .; j_gene: TRBJ2-3; d_gene: TRBD1; CDR3nt: TGTGCCAGCAGCGGGAAAGGACAGGCAACCACAGATACGCAGTATTTT; CDR3aa: CASSGKGQATTDTQYF
v_gene: TRBV28; abundance: many; j_gene: TRBJ2-3; d_gene: .; CDR3nt: TGTGCCAGCAGTTTAGAGGACAGCACAGATACGCAGTATTTT; CDR3aa: CASSLEDSTDTQYF
v_gene: TRBV15; abundance: many; j_gene: TRBJ2-2; d_gene: TRBD1; CDR3nt: TGTGCCACCAGCAGAGATGGGACAGGGGGCACCGGGGAGCTGTTTTTT; CDR3aa: CATSRDGTGGTGELFF
v_gene: TRBV13; abundance: few; j_gene: TRBJ1-1; d_gene: .; CDR3nt: TGTGCCAGCAGCTTTCAAACTACAGGGAGAACTGAAGCTTTCTTT; CDR3aa: CASSFQTTGRTEAFF
v_gene: TRBV30; abundance: few; j_gene: TRBJ2-6; d_gene: .; CDR3nt: TGTGCCTGGAGAGGGACCCTATTCTCTGGGGCCAACGTCCTGACTTTC; CDR3aa: CAWRGTLFSGANVLTF
v_gene: TRBV12-3/TRBV12-4; abundance: many; j_gene: TRBJ2-1; d_gene: TRBD1; CDR3nt: TGTGCCAGCAGTTTGCGGACAGGGGGCAGGGATGAGCAGTTCTTC; CDR3aa: CASSLRTGGRDEQFF
v_gene: TRBV5-6; abundance: many; j_gene: TRBJ1-2; d_gene: .; CDR3nt: TGTGCCAGTGGGACGGCTTCTAACTATGGCTACACCTTC; CDR3aa: CASGTASNYGYTF
v_gene: TRBV5-1; abundance: .; j_gene: TRBJ1-1; d_gene: .; CDR3nt: TGCGGCAGCGGCTTGGACGGAAACACTGAAGCTTTCTTT; CDR3aa: CGSGLDGNTEAFF
v_gene: TRBV30; abundance: .; j_gene: TRBJ1-1; d_gene: TRBD1; CDR3nt: TGTGCCTGGAGTATGGCAGGGGGCATTACTGAAGCTTTCTTT; CDR3aa: CAWSMAGGITEAFF
v_gene: TRBV3-1; abundance: many; j_gene: TRBJ2-5; d_gene: .; CDR3nt: TGTGCCAGCCAAGGGGTGAATAATGGGACCCAGTACTTC; CDR3aa: CASQGVNNGTQYF
v_gene: TRBV24-1; abundance: many; j_gene: TRBJ2-5; d_gene: .; CDR3nt: TGTGCCACCAGTGATTTTCAAGAGACCCAGTACTTC; CDR3aa: CATSDFQETQYF
v_gene: TRBV7-9; abundance: .; j_gene: TRBJ1-1; d_gene: TRBD1; CDR3nt: TGTGCCAGCAGCCCTGGGACAGGGGATAGGGCTTTCTTT; CDR3aa: CASSPGTGDRAFF
v_gene: TRBV7-2; abundance: .; j_gene: TRBJ2-1; d_gene: TRBD2; CDR3nt: TGTGCCAGCAGTTTTAGTACTAGCGGTTCCAATGAGCAGTTCTTC; CDR3aa: CASSFSTSGSNEQFF
v_gene: TRBV6-2/TRBV6-3; abundance: many; j_gene: TRBJ2-5; d_gene: .; CDR3nt: TGTGCCAGCGGGATCGGAAAAGAGACCCAGTACTTC; CDR3aa: CASGIGKETQYF
v_gene: TRBV5-1; abundance: .; j_gene: TRBJ2-7; d_gene: TRBD2; CDR3nt: TGCGCCAGCACGGAGATCGTTAGCGGGAGGGCCTACGAGCAGTACTTC; CDR3aa: CASTEIVSGRAYEQYF
v_gene: TRBV9; abundance: many; j_gene: TRBJ2-1; d_gene: .; CDR3nt: TGTGCCAGCAGCGTAGACGTAGACGGTGAGCAGTTCTTC; CDR3aa: CASSVDVDGEQFF
v_gene: TRBV5-1; abundance: many; j_gene: TRBJ1-1; d_gene: .; CDR3nt: TGCGCCAGCAGCGCCACGGGTAGACGCACTGAAGCTTTCTTT; CDR3aa: CASSATGRRTEAFF
v_gene: TRBV7-2; abundance: many; j_gene: TRBJ1-2; d_gene: TRBD1; CDR3nt: TGTGCCAGCAGCTTAACTCCGGGACAGAACTATGGCTACACCTTC; CDR3aa: CASSLTPGQNYGYTF
v_gene: TRBV20-1; abundance: many; j_gene: TRBJ2-7; d_gene: TRBD2; CDR3nt: TGCAGTGCCGGTAGCGGGAGGGTTCTGGGAGAGCAGTACTTC; CDR3aa: CSAGSGRVLGEQYF
v_gene: TRBV14; abundance: .; j_gene: TRBJ2-7; d_gene: .; CDR3nt: TGTGCCAGCAGCCAAGAAGGGCGAATCAGGCACTTC; CDR3aa: CASSQEGRIRHF
v_gene: TRBV18; abundance: many; j_gene: TRBJ2-2; d_gene: .; CDR3nt: TGTGCCAGCTCACCACACCAGATCGGGGCGCTTACCGGGGAGCTGTTTTTT; CDR3aa: CASSPHQIGALTGELFF
v_gene: TRBV5-1; abundance: many; j_gene: TRBJ2-1; d_gene: TRBD2; CDR3nt: TGCGCCAGCAGCTTGGGAGTAGCGGGTAGCAACAATGAGCAGTTCTTC; CDR3aa: CASSLGVAGSNNEQFF
v_gene: TRBV20-1; abundance: many; j_gene: TRBJ2-1; d_gene: .; CDR3nt: TGCAGTGCTAGAGACCGGCCCACCCGCTACAATGAGCAGTTCTTC; CDR3aa: CSARDRPTRYNEQFF
v_gene: TRBV18; abundance: many; j_gene: TRBJ1-2; d_gene: TRBD1; CDR3nt: TGTGCCAGCTCACCTACCGGGACAGGCTATGGCTACACCTTC; CDR3aa: CASSPTGTGYGYTF
v_gene: TRBV28; abundance: few; j_gene: TRBJ2-5; d_gene: .; CDR3nt: TGTGCCAGCAAAAACGGGGCATCCTACCAAGAGACCCAGTACTTC; CDR3aa: CASKNGASYQETQYF
v_gene: TRBV4-1; abundance: many; j_gene: TRBJ1-6; d_gene: .; CDR3nt: TGCGCCAGCAGCCAAGTCGGTTTGGGGTCAAATTCACCCCTCCACTTT; CDR3aa: CASSQVGLGSNSPLHF
v_gene: TRBV5-4; abundance: once; j_gene: TRBJ2-2; d_gene: TRBD2; CDR3nt: TGTGCCAGCAACTCGGAGCGGGAGAACACCGGGGAGCTGTTTTTT; CDR3aa: CASNSERENTGELFF